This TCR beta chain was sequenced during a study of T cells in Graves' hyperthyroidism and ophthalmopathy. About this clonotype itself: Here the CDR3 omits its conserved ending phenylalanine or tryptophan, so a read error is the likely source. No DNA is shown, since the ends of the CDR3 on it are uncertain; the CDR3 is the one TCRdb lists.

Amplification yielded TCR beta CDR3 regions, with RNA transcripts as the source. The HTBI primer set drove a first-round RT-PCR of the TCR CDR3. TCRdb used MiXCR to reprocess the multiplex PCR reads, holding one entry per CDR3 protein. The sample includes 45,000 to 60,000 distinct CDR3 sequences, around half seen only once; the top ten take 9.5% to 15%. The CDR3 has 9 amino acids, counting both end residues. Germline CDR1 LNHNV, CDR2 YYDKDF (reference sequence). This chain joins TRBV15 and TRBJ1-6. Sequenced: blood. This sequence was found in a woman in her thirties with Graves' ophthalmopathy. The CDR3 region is CATSREIPR.